This T cell receptor (beta chain) was captured in a study of blood T cell repertoires in COVID-19. Study-wide background: There were acute and convalescent COVID-19 samples, and they came from the United States, Italy and Spain. Sources were T cells, B-cell-depleted T cells, or PBMCs; the material itself was cDNA or gDNA.

Original methodology: Amplifying reference gene primers gave estimates of nucleated cell counts. Generated by immunoSEQ multiplex PCR, the TCRdb table keeps only in-frame clones and is missing some. V and J calls and clone size are as listed in that table; D and trimming were resolved from the DNA. Of 100,000 to 150,000 clones listed, approximately 82% were seen once; the top ten hold 9.5% to 10%. Deletions cut 5 bases from V and 0 bases from J, with 10 bases between. The CDR3 extends over 14 amino acids. Germline V CDR1 and CDR2: LNHDA, SQIVND (reference sequence). This rearrangement joins TRBV19 to TRBJ1-1; a possible D gene is TRBD1 (5 bases). This TCR came from a man between 35 and 55 years old with active or convalescent COVID-19. Specimen: peripheral blood. In DNA, the CDR3 is TGTGCCAGTAGTCCTCAGGGTTTGAACACTGAAGCTTTCTTT. Its protein is CASSPQGLNTEAFF.